Shown below are 10 T cell receptor beta chains from a single sample sequenced in a study of response to subunit inactivated influenza vaccine. Via MiXCR, TCRdb re-called the RT-PCR reads, giving one row per CDR3 protein. The sample lists roughly 670,000 distinct CDR3 sequences; 12% to 15% were seen once. The material sequenced was PBMCs from blood, taken less than 15 days before vaccination. Receptors originate from a man in his fifties or sixties who received an inactivated influenza vaccine.

The rearrangement uses TRBV30 and TRBJ2-7, with 10 bases that match TRBD1. J gave up 9 bases and V 4 bases, and 15 bases lay outside the gene matches. Germline lookup yields CDR1 GTSNPN and CDR2 SVGIG (reference sequence). The CDR3 spans 15 residues. Written as DNA, the CDR3 is TGTGCCTGGACGCGGGTAGGGACAGGGGACTTCAGGCAGTACTTC. It yields the protein CAWTRVGTGDFRQYF.

This chain uses TRBV7-2 with TRBJ2-6; D not certain. V lost 6 bases, J lost 1 base, and 10 bases lay in between. The CDR3 spans 15 residues. Germline V gene lookup returns CDR1 SGHTA and CDR2 FQGNSA. CDR3 nucleotides: TGTGCCAGCAGATTCCTCGGGTCTGGGGCCAACGTCCTGACTTTC. Its translation: CASRFLGSGANVLTF.

The V and J genes are TRBV20-1 and TRBJ2-5, with D tentatively TRBD1 (5 bases). The V end was cut by 1 base, the J end by 5 bases, with 17 bases between. Germline CDR1 and CDR2: DFQATT and SNEGSKA (reference sequence). This CDR3 contains 15 residues. CDR3 bases: TGCAGTGCTAGAGGGGCAGGGCAAGGCTTGGAGACCCAGTACTTC. Protein sequence: CSARGAGQGLETQYF.

This clonotype was detected a few times. The CDR3, as DNA: TGCGCCAGCAGGACTAGCGGGATTGCAGATACGCAGTATTTT. Its protein product is CASRTSGIADTQYF. This chain uses TRBV5-1 with TRBJ2-3; 11 bases agree with TRBD2. V lost 5 bases to trimming and J lost 4 bases; unmatched junction nucleotides: 3. The V gene's germline CDR1 is SGHRS and CDR2 YFSETQ. The CDR3 is 14 amino acids.

This clonotype was detected ten times or more. The V and J genes are TRBV11-2 and TRBJ2-2; 9 positions match TRBD2. The germline gives CDR1 SGHAT, CDR2 FQNNGV. This CDR3 is 15 amino acids long. The V and J ends lost 3 bases and 5 bases, in that order; junction bases with no gene match: 4. CDR3 in amino acids: CASSLTSGLTGELFF. CDR3 bases: TGTGCCAGCAGCTTGACTAGCGGACTAACCGGGGAGCTGTTTTTT. The full variable domain, completed using reference TRBV11-2 and TRBJ2-2, is EAGVAQSPRYKIIEKRQSVAFWCNPISGHATLYWYQQILGQGPKLLIQFQNNGVVDDSQLPKDRFSAERLKGVDSTLKIQPAKLEDSAVYLCASSLTSGLTGELFFGEGSRLTVL.

This clonotype has at least ten counts. CDR3 nucleotide sequence: TGTGCCAGCAGTTACGAATCAGGAGACTCACCCCTCCACTTT. This gives the protein CASSYESGDSPLHF. V gene TRBV6-2 or TRBV6-3 combines with J gene TRBJ1-6; D remains unclear. Between the trimmed V and J ends, which lost 2 bases and 10 bases, there was a span of 12 bases. The CDR3 loop spans 14 amino acids. Germline CDR1 and CDR2: MNHEY and SVGEGT.

The rearrangement links TRBV7-2 to TRBJ1-1; D call uncertain. Germline V gene sequence: CDR1 SGHTA, CDR2 FQGNSA. Trimming shortened V by 1 base and J by 7 bases, and 13 bases separated the two germline ends. CDR3 size: 14 residues. CDR3 residues: CASSLVAGPREAFF. The CDR3 bases are TGTGCCAGCAGCTTAGTGGCTGGGCCGCGTGAAGCTTTCTTT.

The chain links TRBV6-2 or TRBV6-3 to TRBJ1-5; D remains ambiguous. CDR3 size: 14 residues. Germline CDR1 is MNHEY and CDR2 is SVGEGT. Between the trimmed V and J ends, which lost 3 bases and 2 bases, there was a span of 8 bases. In DNA, the CDR3 is TGTGCCAGCAGTTATACGGCGGGCAATCAGCCCCAGCATTTT. Its translation: CASSYTAGNQPQHF.

This clonotype was seen a handful of times. The chain links TRBV5-1 to TRBJ2-5; 16 bases match TRBD2. This CDR3 has 17 residues. The V segment lost 4 bases and the J segment 5 bases; nucleotides outside the gene matches: 8. Germline V gene lookup returns CDR1 SGHRS and CDR2 YFSETQ. The CDR3 is CASSSGTSGRAGETQYF. CDR3 in DNA: TGCGCCAGCAGCAGTGGGACTAGCGGGAGGGCCGGGGAGACCCAGTACTTC.

Comment on this clonotype: It is likely a read error, because the conserved phenylalanine at the end of the CDR3 is missing. V and J are TRBV20-1 and TRBJ2-7; 11 bases match TRBD1. Germline assignment: CDR1 DFQATT and CDR2 SNEGSKA (reference sequence). There are 12 residues in the CDR3. J was trimmed by 3 bases and V by 6 bases; bases with no gene match: 1. CDR3 protein: CSAGTGGYEQYI. In nucleotides, the CDR3 is TGCAGTGCCGGGACAGGGGGCTACGAGCAGTACATC.